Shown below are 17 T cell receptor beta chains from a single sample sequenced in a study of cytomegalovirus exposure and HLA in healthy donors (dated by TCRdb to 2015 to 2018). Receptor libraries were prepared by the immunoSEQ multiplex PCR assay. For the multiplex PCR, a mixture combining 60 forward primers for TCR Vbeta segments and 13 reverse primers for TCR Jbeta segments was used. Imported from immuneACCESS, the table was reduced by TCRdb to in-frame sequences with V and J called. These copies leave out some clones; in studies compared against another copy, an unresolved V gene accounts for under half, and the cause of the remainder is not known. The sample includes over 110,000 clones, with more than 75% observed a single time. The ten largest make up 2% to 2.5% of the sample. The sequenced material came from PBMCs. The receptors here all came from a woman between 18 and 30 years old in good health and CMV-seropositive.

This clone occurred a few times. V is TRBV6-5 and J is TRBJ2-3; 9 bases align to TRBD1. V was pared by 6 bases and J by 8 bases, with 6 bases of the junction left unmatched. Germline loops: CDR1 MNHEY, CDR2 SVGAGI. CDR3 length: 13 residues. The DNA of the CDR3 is TGTGCCAGCAGCACAGGGGGCGGGGGTACGCAGTATTTT. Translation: CASSTGGGGTQYF.

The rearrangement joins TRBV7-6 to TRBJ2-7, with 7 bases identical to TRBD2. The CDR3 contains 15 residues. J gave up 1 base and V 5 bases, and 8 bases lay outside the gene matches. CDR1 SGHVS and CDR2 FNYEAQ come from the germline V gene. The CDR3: CASSRQSGASYEQYF. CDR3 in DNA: TGTGCCAGCAGCCGACAAAGCGGGGCTTCCTACGAGCAGTACTTC. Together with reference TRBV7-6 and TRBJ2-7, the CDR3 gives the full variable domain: GAGVSQSPRYKVTKRGQDVALRCDPISGHVSLYWYRQALGQGPEFLTYFNYEAQQDKSGLPNDRFSAERPEGSISTLTIQRTEQRDSAMYRCASSRQSGASYEQYFGPGTRLTVT.

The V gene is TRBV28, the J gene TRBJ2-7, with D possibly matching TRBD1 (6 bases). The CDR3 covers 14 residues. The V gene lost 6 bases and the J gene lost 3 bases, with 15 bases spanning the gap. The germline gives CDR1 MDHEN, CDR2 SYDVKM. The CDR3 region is CASRLQGNNYEQYF. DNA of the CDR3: TGTGCCAGCAGATTACAGGGAAACAACTACGAGCAGTACTTC.

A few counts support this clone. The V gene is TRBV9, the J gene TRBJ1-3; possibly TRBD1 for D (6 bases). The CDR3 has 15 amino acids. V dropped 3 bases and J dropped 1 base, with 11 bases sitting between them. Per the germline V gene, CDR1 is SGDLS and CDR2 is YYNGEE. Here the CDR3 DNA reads TGTGCCAGCAGCGCAACAGGGATATCTGGAAACACCATATATTTT. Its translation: CASSATGISGNTIYF. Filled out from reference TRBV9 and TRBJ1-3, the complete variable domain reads DSGVTQTPKHLITATGQRVTLRCSPRSGDLSVYWYQQSLDQGLQFLIQYYNGEERAKGNILERFSAQQFPDLHSELNLSSLELGDSALYFCASSATGISGNTIYFGEGSWLTVV.

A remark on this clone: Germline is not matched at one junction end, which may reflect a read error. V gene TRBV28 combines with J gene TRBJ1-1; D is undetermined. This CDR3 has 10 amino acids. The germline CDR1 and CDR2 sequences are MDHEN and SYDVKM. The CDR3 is CASSTTGEVF. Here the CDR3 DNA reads TGTGCCAGCAGCACGACGGGTGAGGTCTTT.

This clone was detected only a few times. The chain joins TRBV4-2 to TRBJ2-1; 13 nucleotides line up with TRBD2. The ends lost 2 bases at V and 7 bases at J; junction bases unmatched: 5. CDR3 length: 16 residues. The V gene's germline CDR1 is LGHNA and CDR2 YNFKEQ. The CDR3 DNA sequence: TGTGCCAGCAGCCAAATGACTAGCGGGGGGAGGAATGAGCAGTTCTTC. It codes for CASSQMTSGGRNEQFF.

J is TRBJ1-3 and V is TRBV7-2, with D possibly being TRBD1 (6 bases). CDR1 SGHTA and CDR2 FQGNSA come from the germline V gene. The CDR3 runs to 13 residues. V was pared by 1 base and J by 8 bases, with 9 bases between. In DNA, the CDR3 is TGTGCCAGCAGCTTAGATAGGGGGTACACCATATATTTT. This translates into CASSLDRGYTIYF.

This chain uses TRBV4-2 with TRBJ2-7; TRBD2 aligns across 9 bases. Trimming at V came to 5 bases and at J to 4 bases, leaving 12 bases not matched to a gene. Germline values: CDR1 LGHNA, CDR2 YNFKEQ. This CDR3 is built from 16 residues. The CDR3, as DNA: TGTGCCAGCAGCACTCGCGGACTAGCGACTCGTTACGAGCAGTACTTC. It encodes CASSTRGLATRYEQYF.

The CDR3 bases are TGTGCCAGTAGTGTTAGGATGGGGCTGAATGGCTACACCTTC. As protein: CASSVRMGLNGYTF. The V and J genes are TRBV19 and TRBJ1-2; maybe TRBD1 (5 bases). CDR3 length: 14 residues. V dropped 5 bases and J dropped 6 bases, with 16 bases sitting between them. Germline-derived CDR1 and CDR2 are LNHDA and SQIVND (reference sequence).

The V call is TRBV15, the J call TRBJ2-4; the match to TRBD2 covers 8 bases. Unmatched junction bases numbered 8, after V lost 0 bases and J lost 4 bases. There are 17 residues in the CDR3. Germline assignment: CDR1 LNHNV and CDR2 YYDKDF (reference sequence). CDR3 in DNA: TGTGCCACCAGCAGAGATCCGGGGGGGGCAGTTAAAAACATTCAGTACTTC. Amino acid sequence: CATSRDPGGAVKNIQYF.

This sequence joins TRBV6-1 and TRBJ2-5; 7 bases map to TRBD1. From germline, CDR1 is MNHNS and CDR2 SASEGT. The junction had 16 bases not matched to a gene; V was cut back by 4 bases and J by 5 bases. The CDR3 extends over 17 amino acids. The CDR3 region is CASSGNGRTGQGETQYF. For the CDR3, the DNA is TGTGCCAGCAGTGGAAATGGGCGGACAGGCCAGGGGGAGACCCAGTACTTC.

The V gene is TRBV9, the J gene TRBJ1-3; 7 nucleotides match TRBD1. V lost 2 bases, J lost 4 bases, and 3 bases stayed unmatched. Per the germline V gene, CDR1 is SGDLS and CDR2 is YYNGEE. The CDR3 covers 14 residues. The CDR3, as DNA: TGTGCCAGCAGCGTCCGGGACAGAGGAAACACCATATATTTT. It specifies CASSVRDRGNTIYF. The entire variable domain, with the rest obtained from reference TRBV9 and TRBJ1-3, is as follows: DSGVTQTPKHLITATGQRVTLRCSPRSGDLSVYWYQQSLDQGLQFLIQYYNGEERAKGNILERFSAQQFPDLHSELNLSSLELGDSALYFCASSVRDRGNTIYFGEGSWLTVV.

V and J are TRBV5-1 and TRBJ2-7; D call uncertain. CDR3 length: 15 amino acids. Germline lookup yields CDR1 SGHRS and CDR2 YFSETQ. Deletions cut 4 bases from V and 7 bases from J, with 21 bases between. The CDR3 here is CASSNLQSSPREQYF. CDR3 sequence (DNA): TGCGCCAGCAGCAATCTACAGTCCAGCCCCCGGGAGCAGTACTTC.

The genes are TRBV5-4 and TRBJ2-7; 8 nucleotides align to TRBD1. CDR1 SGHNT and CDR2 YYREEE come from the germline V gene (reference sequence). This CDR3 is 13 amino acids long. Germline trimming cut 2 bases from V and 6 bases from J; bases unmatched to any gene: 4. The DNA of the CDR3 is TGTGCCAGCAGCTTCCTTGGGACAGGCGAGCAGTACTTC. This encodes CASSFLGTGEQYF.

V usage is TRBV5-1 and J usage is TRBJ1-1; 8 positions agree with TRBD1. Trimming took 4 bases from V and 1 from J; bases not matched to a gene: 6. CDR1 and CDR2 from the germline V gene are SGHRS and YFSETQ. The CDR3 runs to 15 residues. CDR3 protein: CASSGRTGPNTEAFF. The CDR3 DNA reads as TGCGCCAGCAGCGGCCGGACAGGGCCGAACACTGAAGCTTTCTTT.

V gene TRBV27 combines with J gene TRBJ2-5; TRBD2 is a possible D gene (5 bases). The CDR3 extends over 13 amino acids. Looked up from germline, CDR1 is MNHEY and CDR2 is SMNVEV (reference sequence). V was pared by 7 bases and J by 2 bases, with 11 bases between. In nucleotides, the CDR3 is TGTGCCAGCATAGGCAGAGGGCAAGAGACCCAGTACTTC. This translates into CASIGRGQETQYF.

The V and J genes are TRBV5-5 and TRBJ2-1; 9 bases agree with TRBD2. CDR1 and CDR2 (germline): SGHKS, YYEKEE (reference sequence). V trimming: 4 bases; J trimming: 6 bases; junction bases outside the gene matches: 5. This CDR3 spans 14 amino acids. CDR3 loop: CASSPSGGINEQFF. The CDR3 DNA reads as TGTGCCAGCAGCCCAAGCGGGGGGATCAATGAGCAGTTCTTC.